This T cell receptor (beta chain) is from a study of blood T cell repertoires in COVID-19. Overall study context: Acute and convalescent COVID-19 specimens originated in the United States, Italy and Spain.

From germline, CDR1 is SGDLS and CDR2 YYNGEE. With 3 bases removed from V and 0 bases from J, the gap between germline ends came to 13 bases. The CDR3 spans 16 residues. As handled by the study authors: Amplification of reference gene primers provided the estimated nucleated cell counts. TCRdb's table, derived via immunoSEQ multiplex PCR, lists solely in-frame clones and lacks some. V and J calls plus clone size are reproduced from that table; the DNA served to infer D and trimming. The profile shows more than 140,000 clones, 80% to 90% of them singletons. Input material: peripheral blood. The receptor was isolated from a woman in her sixties or seventies with acute or convalescent COVID-19. V gene TRBV9 combines with J gene TRBJ1-3, with D possibly TRBD1 on 6 matching bases. The CDR3 DNA follows: TGTGCCAGCAGCGCCCAACCGGACAGCTCTGGAAACACCATATATTTT. It codes for CASSAQPDSSGNTIYF. Using reference TRBV9 and TRBJ1-3 for the parts outside the CDR3, the full variable domain is DSGVTQTPKHLITATGQRVTLRCSPRSGDLSVYWYQQSLDQGLQFLIQYYNGEERAKGNILERFSAQQFPDLHSELNLSSLELGDSALYFCASSAQPDSSGNTIYFGEGSWLTVV.